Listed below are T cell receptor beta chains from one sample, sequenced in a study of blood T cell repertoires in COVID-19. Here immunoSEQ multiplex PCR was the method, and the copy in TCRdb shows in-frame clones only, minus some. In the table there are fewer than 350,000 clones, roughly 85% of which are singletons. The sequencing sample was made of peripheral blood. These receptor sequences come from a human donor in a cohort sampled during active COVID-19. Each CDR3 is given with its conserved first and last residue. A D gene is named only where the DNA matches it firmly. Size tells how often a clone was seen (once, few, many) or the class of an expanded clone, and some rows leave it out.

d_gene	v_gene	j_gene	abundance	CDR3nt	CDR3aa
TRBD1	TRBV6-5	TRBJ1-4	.	TGTGCCAGCAGCAACAGGGGAGGAAAACTGTTTTTT	CASSNRGGKLFF
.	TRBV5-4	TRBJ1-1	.	TGTGCCAGCAGCCCCCAGGGGTACACTGAAGCTTTCTTT	CASSPQGYTEAFF
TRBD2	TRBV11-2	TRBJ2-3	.	TGTGCCAGCAGGGATCAGACTAGCGGTAGCACAGATACGCAGTATTTT	CASRDQTSGSTDTQYF
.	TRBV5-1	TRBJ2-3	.	TGCGCCAGCAGCCACGGACAAGGACAGACTACGCAGTATTTT	CASSHGQGQTTQYF
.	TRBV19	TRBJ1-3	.	TGTGCCAGTAGTATCGGCCAGGGCTCTGGAAACACCATATATTTT	CASSIGQGSGNTIYF
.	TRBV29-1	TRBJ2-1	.	TGCAGCGTTGAGCAGAACAGGGCTAATGAGCAGTTCTTC	CSVEQNRANEQFF
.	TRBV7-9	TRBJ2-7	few	TGTGCCAGCAGCTTAGAGGAGGGCTACGAGCAGTACTTC	CASSLEEGYEQYF
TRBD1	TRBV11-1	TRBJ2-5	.	TGTGCCAGCAGCGATTACAGGGGAAGCGGGACCCAGTACTTC	CASSDYRGSGTQYF
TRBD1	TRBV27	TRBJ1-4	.	TGTGCCAGCAGTAAGGACAGGGCGGGCGAAAAACTGTTTTTT	CASSKDRAGEKLFF
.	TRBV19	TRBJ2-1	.	TGTGCCAGTATGGAACGGGGGGCCACGGGTTCCAATGAGCAGTTCTTC	CASMERGATGSNEQFF
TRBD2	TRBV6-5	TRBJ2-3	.	TGTGCCAGCAGTTTCGAGCGGGGGAGTAGCACAGATACGCAGTATTTT	CASSFERGSSTDTQYF
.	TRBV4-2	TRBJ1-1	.	TGTGCCAGCAGCCTCGGTTTACGAGAGAACACTGAAGCTTTCTTT	CASSLGLRENTEAFF
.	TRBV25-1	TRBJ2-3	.	TGTGCCAGCAGTGGGACTCTATCTAGCACAGATACGCAGTATTTT	CASSGTLSSTDTQYF
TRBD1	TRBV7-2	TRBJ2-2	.	TGTGCCAGCAGCTTGGGGACAGGGGATACCGGGGAGCTGTTTTTT	CASSLGTGDTGELFF
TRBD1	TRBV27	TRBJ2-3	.	TGTGCCAGCACCCAGCCCGGGACAGGCACAACAGATACGCAGTATTTT	CASTQPGTGTTDTQYF
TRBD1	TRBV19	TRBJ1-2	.	TGTGCCAGTAGAGGGACAGGAGGCGGATTCTATGGCTACACCTTC	CASRGTGGGFYGYTF
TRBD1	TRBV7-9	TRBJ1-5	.	TGTGCCAGCAGCCGGACAGGGGGATATAATCAGCCCCAGCATTTT	CASSRTGGYNQPQHF
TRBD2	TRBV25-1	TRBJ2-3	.	TGTGCCAGCAGTGGACGGGGGGGCTCTAGCACAGATACGCAGTATTTT	CASSGRGGSSTDTQYF
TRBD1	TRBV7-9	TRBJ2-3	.	TGTGCCAGCAGCTTAGGTGAAACAGGGGGCCTTACAGATACGCAGTATTTT	CASSLGETGGLTDTQYF
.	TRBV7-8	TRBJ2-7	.	TGTGCCAGCAGCTTAGGGTCCCGGGGGGCGATTTACGAGCAGTACTTC	CASSLGSRGAIYEQYF
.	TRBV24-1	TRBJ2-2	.	TGTGCCACCAGTGATTTAGGCAGGGACACCGGGGAGCTGTTTTTT	CATSDLGRDTGELFF
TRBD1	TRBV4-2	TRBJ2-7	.	TGTGCCAGCAGCCAGGGGGACAGCTACTACGAGCAGTACTTC	CASSQGDSYYEQYF
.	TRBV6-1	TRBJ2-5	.	TGTGCCAGCAGTGAATATTATCAAGAGACCCAGTACTTC	CASSEYYQETQYF
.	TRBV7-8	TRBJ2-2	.	TGTGCCAGCAGCCGTCGAGATCGGCGGGGAGGTACCGGGGAGCTGTTTTTT	CASSRRDRRGGTGELFF
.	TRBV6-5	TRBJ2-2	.	TGTGCCAGCAGTTACCGACCGGGGGCGAACACCGGGGAGCTGTTTTTT	CASSYRPGANTGELFF
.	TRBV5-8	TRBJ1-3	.	TGTGCCAGCAGCCGACTTTGGCTCTCGACGGGAAACACCATATATTTT	CASSRLWLSTGNTIYF
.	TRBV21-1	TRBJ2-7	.	TGTGCCAGCAGCCGGCACAGGGGTTTCGACGAGCAGTACTTC	CASSRHRGFDEQYF
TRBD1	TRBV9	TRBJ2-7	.	TGTGCCAGCAGCCCCAGGGGGCAGGGGGCCTACGAGCAGTACTTC	CASSPRGQGAYEQYF